This is a list of T cell receptor beta chains from one sample in a study of T cell therapy after organ transplantation. Using immunoSEQ multiplex PCR, the repertoire was profiled, and TCRdb retains in-frame clones only, with some absent. The table lists over a hundred clones, 70% to 85% of them singletons. Antigen specificity for these receptors is unknown. Sequenced here: CD8+ T cells from blood, sampled before autologous CMV-specific T cell therapy. These receptors all come from a human patient who had received a solid organ transplant and had CMV disease. The CDR3 runs from the conserved cysteine through the conserved F or W. The D gene is left open where the match is weak. Clone sizes are given selectively: once, few, many, or a class where the clone is expanded.

D gene,clone size,J gene,V gene,CDR3 protein,CDR3 DNA
TRBD1,.,TRBJ2-1,TRBV7-9,CASSQGQGFVEQFF,TGTGCCAGCAGCCAGGGACAGGGTTTTGTTGAGCAGTTCTTC
.,.,TRBJ1-2,TRBV10-1,CASSPNLSRKTYGYTF,TGCGCCAGCAGTCCTAACTTATCGCGAAAGACCTATGGCTACACCTTC
.,.,TRBJ2-7,TRBV5-1,CASSPGQGGLATYEQYF,TGCGCCAGCAGCCCGGGACAGGGCGGACTAGCGACCTACGAGCAGTACTTC
.,.,TRBJ2-3,TRBV9,CASSGRGFGERLDTQYF,TGTGCCAGCAGCGGCCGCGGTTTCGGGGAGAGGTTAGATACGCAGTATTTT
TRBD1,.,TRBJ1-2,TRBV6-6,CASRPGTGVGYTF,TGTGCCAGCAGACCCGGGACAGGGGTTGGCTACACCTTC
.,.,TRBJ1-2,TRBV28,CASSRPGRGGYTF,TGTGCCAGCAGCCGGCCGGGGAGGGGTGGCTACACCTTC
.,.,TRBJ1-2,TRBV7-6,CASSPTRKTYGYTF,TGTGCCAGCAGCCCTACTCGAAAGACCTATGGCTACACCTTC
TRBD2,.,TRBJ2-7,TRBV28,CASSPGLAGGPFYEQYF,TGTGCCAGCAGTCCCGGACTAGCGGGAGGGCCTTTCTACGAGCAGTACTTC
.,.,TRBJ1-1,TRBV27,CASSLYLQAGEAFF,TGTGCCAGCAGTTTATATCTACAGGCGGGGGAAGCTTTCTTT
TRBD1,.,TRBJ1-4,TRBV30,CAWGSGTGDEKLFF,TGTGCCTGGGGTTCCGGGACAGGGGATGAAAAACTGTTTTTT
TRBD2,.,TRBJ2-3,TRBV7-9,CASSSSGISTDTQYF,TGTGCCAGCAGCTCGAGCGGGATTAGCACAGATACGCAGTATTTT
.,.,TRBJ1-1,TRBV18,CASSQKKSTEAFF,TGTGCCAGCTCACAAAAAAAAAGCACTGAAGCTTTCTTT
.,once,TRBJ2-6,TRBV30,CAWKHGRRANVLTF,TGTGCCTGGAAACATGGGCGTCGGGCCAACGTCCTGACTTTC
.,.,TRBJ2-7,TRBV5-5,CASSLATRGSYEQYF,TGTGCCAGCAGCTTGGCCACCAGGGGATCCTACGAGCAGTACTTC
.,.,TRBJ2-7,TRBV7-1,CASSRNSGGNEQYF,TGTGCCAGCAGCCGGAACTCTGGGGGCAACGAGCAGTACTTC
TRBD2,.,TRBJ2-3,TRBV19,CASSIGTHRGLAGLTDTQYF,TGTGCCAGTAGTATAGGTACCCACAGGGGACTAGCGGGTCTCACAGATACGCAGTATTTT
.,few,TRBJ1-6,TRBV28,CASSYLGESSPLHF,TGTGCCAGCAGCTACTTGGGGGAGAGTTCACCCCTCCACTTT
TRBD2,.,TRBJ2-1,TRBV11-2,CASSLGGLAGTYNEQFF,TGTGCCAGCAGCTTAGGGGGACTAGCGGGTACCTACAATGAGCAGTTCTTC